The 13 T cell receptor beta chains below were found in one sample sequenced in a study of blood T cell repertoires in COVID-19. Sequencing used immunoSEQ multiplex PCR; TCRdb keeps in-frame clones, though not all of them. The data contain around 23,000 clones, roughly 74% of them singletons. Source material: peripheral blood. Every receptor here comes from a man aged 50-59 years with COVID-19, enrolled during active disease.

The genes are TRBV30 and TRBJ1-2; D may be TRBD1 (6 bases). This CDR3 is built from 15 residues. Germline V gene sequence: CDR1 GTSNPN, CDR2 SVGIG (reference sequence). V shed 3 bases and J shed 4 bases, with 18 bases lying between them. In nucleotides, the CDR3 is TGTGCCTGGAGAGGACAGCCCCGGGATGCCTATGGCTACACCTTC. This codes for CAWRGQPRDAYGYTF.

The chain employs TRBV12-3 or TRBV12-4 and TRBJ2-1, with D possibly TRBD2 on 5 matching bases. Trimming took 8 bases from V and 4 from J, leaving 12 bases between them. The CDR3 has 13 residues. The CDR3 sequence is CASLRAGYNEQFF. The DNA of the CDR3 is TGTGCCAGCCTGCGCGCGGGTTACAATGAGCAGTTCTTC.

This rearrangement joins TRBV9 to TRBJ2-5, with 10 bases that match TRBD1. Per the germline V gene, CDR1 is SGDLS and CDR2 is YYNGEE. The CDR3 spans 15 residues. V lost 2 bases and J lost 5; bases outside the gene matches: 6. CDR3 in DNA: TGTGCCAGCAGCGTTTCCGGGACAGGGGACGAGACCCAGTACTTC. It codes for CASSVSGTGDETQYF.

This clone was counted only a few times. CDR3 in amino acids: CASSPGQFNYGYTF. The CDR3, as DNA: TGCGCCAGCAGCCCGGGACAGTTTAACTATGGCTACACCTTC. This chain uses TRBV5-1 with TRBJ1-2; 7 bases align to TRBD1. This CDR3 comprises 14 residues. V lost 4 bases, J lost 1 base, and 4 bases stayed unmatched. The germline V gene encodes CDR1 SGHRS and CDR2 YFSETQ.

The chain has TRBV4-2 and TRBJ1-2; weak D call: TRBD1 (5 bases). Trimming left V 0 bases short and J 4 bases short, with 12 bases between. Germline-derived CDR1 and CDR2 are LGHNA and YNFKEQ. CDR3 length: 15 residues. This CDR3 is CASSQDSGRGYGYTF. The CDR3 nucleotides read TGTGCCAGCAGCCAAGATTCCGGGAGGGGCTATGGCTACACCTTC.

This chain connects TRBV4-1 to TRBJ2-2; D perhaps matches TRBD2 (5 bases). V lost 4 bases and J lost 0, with 12 bases in between. Germline loops: CDR1 MGHRA, CDR2 YSYEKL. The CDR3 sequence is 16 residues long. Here the CDR3 reads CASSPGLLTNTGELFF. The CDR3 bases are TGCGCCAGCAGCCCCGGACTCCTCACGAACACCGGGGAGCTGTTTTTT.

The chain links TRBV5-1 to TRBJ1-6; D not certain. The V end lost 4 bases, the J end lost 6 bases, and 8 bases lay between the germline ends. Germline V gene sequence: CDR1 SGHRS, CDR2 YFSETQ. The CDR3 spans 13 residues. The CDR3 protein is CASSKAINSPLHF. CDR3 in DNA: TGCGCCAGCAGCAAAGCAATTAATTCACCCCTCCACTTT.

CDR3 sequence (DNA): TGCAGTGCTAGTCGGGAAAACTACGAGCAGTACTTC. Its protein product is CSASRENYEQYF. The J gene is TRBJ2-7, the V gene TRBV20-1; D possibly corresponds to TRBD2 (5 bases). The V end lost 3 bases, the J end lost 3 bases, and 9 bases lay between the germline ends. The CDR3 is made up of 12 amino acids. Looked up from germline, CDR1 is DFQATT and CDR2 is SNEGSKA (reference sequence).

The sample holds a few counts of this clone. The rearrangement links TRBV5-1 to TRBJ1-3; 11 bases agree with TRBD1. Per germline, CDR1 SGHRS and CDR2 YFSETQ. CDR3 length: 17 residues. J gave up 2 bases and V 4 bases, and 8 bases lay outside the gene matches. Here the CDR3 reads CASSGLPGQGAGNTIYF. The CDR3 DNA is TGCGCCAGCAGCGGACTCCCGGGACAGGGGGCTGGAAACACCATATATTTT.

This chain links TRBV2 with TRBJ2-2; possibly TRBD1 for D (6 bases). The ends were cut back, 2 bases at V and 4 bases at J, with 11 bases in the middle. The CDR3 runs to 15 residues. From germline, CDR1 is SNHLY and CDR2 FYNNEI. The CDR3 sequence: CASSEQGYGTGELFF. For the CDR3, the DNA is TGTGCCAGCAGTGAACAGGGGTATGGCACCGGGGAGCTGTTTTTT.

V and J are TRBV10-3 and TRBJ1-5; possible D gene TRBD1, 5 bases. This CDR3 comprises 13 residues. CDR1 is ENHRY and CDR2 is SYGVKD in the germline V gene. With 7 bases removed from V and 4 bases from J, the gap between germline ends came to 11 bases. DNA of the CDR3: TGTGCCATCACCCAGGGATTAAATCAGCCCCAGCATTTT. Protein sequence: CAITQGLNQPQHF.

V is TRBV5-1 and J is TRBJ1-1, with 7 bases matching TRBD1. Germline V gene lookup returns CDR1 SGHRS and CDR2 YFSETQ. This CDR3 comprises 18 residues. Germline trimming cut 3 bases from V and 6 bases from J; bases unmatched to any gene: 20. The CDR3 DNA reads TGCGCCAGCAGCTGGGTTAGCCGGTCTGCAGACAGGGCGGCTGAAGCTTTCTTT. The encoded protein is CASSWVSRSADRAAEAFF. Full variable domain (remainder filled in from reference TRBV5-1 and TRBJ1-1): KAGVTQTPRYLIKTRGQQVTLSCSPISGHRSVSWYQQTPGQGLQFLFEYFSETQRNKGNFPGRFSGRQFSNSRSEMNVSTLELGDSALYLCASSWVSRSADRAAEAFFGQGTRLTVV.

The chain recombines TRBV28 with TRBJ2-1; 9 bases agree with TRBD1. Germline V gene sequence: CDR1 MDHEN, CDR2 SYDVKM. The CDR3 has 15 residues. The ends lost 6 bases at V and 1 base at J; junction bases unmatched: 4. CDR3 loop: CASRTGQGSYNEQFF. In DNA, the CDR3 is TGTGCCAGCAGGACGGGACAGGGATCCTACAATGAGCAGTTCTTC.